This T cell receptor beta chain was observed in a study of cytomegalovirus exposure and HLA in healthy donors. For this clone: Its target is unknown.

V shed 0 bases and J shed 2 bases, with 7 bases lying between them. The CDR3 is 14 amino acids. In germline, CDR1 is LGHNA, CDR2 YSLEER. The PCR made use of 60 Vbeta and 13 Jbeta primers. Sequencing was performed with immunoSEQ multiplex PCR; in TCRdb, only in-frame clones are kept and a portion is missing. The data show 130,000 to 150,000 clones, about 80% seen once. Findings of the study overall: In vitro testing confirmed three CMV-associated chains as specific for CMV antigens. The dataset shows that most TCR sequences were rare, while some public TCRs occurred in many donors. For most TCR beta V segments, an earlier analysis put the productive rate at about 90% or about 30% of the time. Fewer than 20,000 TCR beta sequences were associated with HLA alleles at 0.05 false discovery rate in a later analysis.

Material for sequencing was PBMCs. The genes are TRBV4-3 and TRBJ1-1, with no clear D. The TCR sequence derives from a male donor in good health and CMV-seronegative. CDR3 nucleotides: TGCGCCAGCAGCCAAGATCGGACTAACACTGAAGCTTTCTTT. This sequence encodes CASSQDRTNTEAFF.